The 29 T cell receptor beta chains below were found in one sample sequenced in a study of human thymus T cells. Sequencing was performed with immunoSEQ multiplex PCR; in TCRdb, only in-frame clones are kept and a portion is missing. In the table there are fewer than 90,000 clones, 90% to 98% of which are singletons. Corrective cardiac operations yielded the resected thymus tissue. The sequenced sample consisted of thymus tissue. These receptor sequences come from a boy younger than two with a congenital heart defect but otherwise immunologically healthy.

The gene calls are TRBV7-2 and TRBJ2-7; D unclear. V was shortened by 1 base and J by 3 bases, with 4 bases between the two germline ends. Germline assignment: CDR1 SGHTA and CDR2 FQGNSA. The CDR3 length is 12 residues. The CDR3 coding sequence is TGTGCCAGCAGCTTAGTGAGCTACGAGCAGTACTTC. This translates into CASSLVSYEQYF.

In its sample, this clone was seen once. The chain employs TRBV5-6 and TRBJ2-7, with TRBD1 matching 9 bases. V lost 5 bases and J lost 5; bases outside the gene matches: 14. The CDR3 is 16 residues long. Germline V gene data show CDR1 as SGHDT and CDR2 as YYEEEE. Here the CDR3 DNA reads TGTGCCAGCAGTTCCCCGGGACAGGGTAGGGTAGACGAGCAGTACTTC. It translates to CASSSPGQGRVDEQYF. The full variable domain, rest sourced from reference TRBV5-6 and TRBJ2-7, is DAGVTQSPTHLIKTRGQQVTLRCSPKSGHDTVSWYQQALGQGPQFIFQYYEEEERQRGNFPDRFSGHQFPNYSSELNVNALLLGDSALYLCASSSPGQGRVDEQYFGPGTRLTVT.

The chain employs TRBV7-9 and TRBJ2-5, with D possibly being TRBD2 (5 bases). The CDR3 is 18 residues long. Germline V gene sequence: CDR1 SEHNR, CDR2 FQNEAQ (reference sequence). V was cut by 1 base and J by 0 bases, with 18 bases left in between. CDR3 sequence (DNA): TGTGCCAGCAGCTTAGACTTCCGGGGAGAACCCCACCAAGAGACCCAGTACTTC. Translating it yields CASSLDFRGEPHQETQYF.

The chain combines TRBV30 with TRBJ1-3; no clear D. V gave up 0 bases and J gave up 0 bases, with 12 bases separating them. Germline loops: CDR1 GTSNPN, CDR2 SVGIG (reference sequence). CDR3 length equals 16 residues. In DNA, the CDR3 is TGTGCCTGGAGTGTACATCGTCCACCCTCTGGAAACACCATATATTTT. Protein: CAWSVHRPPSGNTIYF.

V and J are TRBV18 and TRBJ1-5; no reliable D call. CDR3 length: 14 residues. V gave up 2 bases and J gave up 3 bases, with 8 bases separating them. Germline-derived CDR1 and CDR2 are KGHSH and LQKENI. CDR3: CASSPGRPNQPQHF. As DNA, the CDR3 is TGTGCCAGCTCACCAGGGCGGCCCAATCAGCCCCAGCATTTT.

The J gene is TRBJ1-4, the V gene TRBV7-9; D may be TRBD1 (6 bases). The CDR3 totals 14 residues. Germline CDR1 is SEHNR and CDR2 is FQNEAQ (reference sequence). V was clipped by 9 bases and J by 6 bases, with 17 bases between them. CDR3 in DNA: TGTGCCAGTAAACTAGGCGCAGGGGATGAAAAACTGTTTTTT. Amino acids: CASKLGAGDEKLFF.

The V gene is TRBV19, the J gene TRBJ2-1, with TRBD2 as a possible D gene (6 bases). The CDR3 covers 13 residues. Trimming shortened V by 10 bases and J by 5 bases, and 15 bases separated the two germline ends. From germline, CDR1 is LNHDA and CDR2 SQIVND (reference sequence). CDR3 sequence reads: CATWDFSHNEQFF. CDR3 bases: TGTGCCACTTGGGACTTTTCCCACAATGAGCAGTTCTTC.

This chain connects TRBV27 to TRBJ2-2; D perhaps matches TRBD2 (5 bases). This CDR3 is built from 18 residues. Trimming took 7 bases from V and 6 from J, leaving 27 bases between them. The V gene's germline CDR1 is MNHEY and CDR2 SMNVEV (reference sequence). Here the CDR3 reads CASTPAWSVPDYPGELFF. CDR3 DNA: TGTGCCAGCACCCCCGCCTGGAGTGTCCCCGACTACCCCGGGGAGCTGTTTTTT.

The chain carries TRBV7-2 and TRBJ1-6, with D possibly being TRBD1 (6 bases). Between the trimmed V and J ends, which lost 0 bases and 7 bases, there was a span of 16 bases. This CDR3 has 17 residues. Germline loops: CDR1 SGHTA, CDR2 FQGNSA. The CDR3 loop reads CASSLAKRGGGNSPLHF. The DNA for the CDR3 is TGTGCCAGCAGCTTAGCCAAGCGGGGAGGGGGAAATTCACCCCTCCACTTT.

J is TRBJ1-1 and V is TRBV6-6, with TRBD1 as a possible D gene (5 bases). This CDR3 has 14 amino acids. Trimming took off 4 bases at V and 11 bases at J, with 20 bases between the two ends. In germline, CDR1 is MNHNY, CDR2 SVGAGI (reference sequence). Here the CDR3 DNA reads TGTGCCAGCAGTTCAGGGAAAATTACTGAAATGGCTTTCTTT. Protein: CASSSGKITEMAFF.

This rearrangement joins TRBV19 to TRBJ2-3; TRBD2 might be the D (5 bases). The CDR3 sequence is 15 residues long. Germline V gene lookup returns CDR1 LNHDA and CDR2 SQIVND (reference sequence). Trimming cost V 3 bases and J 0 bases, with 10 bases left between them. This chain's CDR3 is CASSIHSVSTDTQYF. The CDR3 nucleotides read TGTGCCAGTAGTATTCATAGCGTAAGCACAGATACGCAGTATTTT.

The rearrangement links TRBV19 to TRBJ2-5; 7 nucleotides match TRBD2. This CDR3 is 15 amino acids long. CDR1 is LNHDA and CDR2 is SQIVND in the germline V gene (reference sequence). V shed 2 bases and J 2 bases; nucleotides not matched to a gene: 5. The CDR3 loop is CASSILAAGQETQYF. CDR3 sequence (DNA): TGTGCCAGTAGTATATTAGCAGCGGGGCAAGAGACCCAGTACTTC.

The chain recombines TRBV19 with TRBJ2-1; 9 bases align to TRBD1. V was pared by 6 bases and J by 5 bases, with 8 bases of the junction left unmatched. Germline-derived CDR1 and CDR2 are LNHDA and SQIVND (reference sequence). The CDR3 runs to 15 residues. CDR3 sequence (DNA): TGTGCCAGTAGCCGGACAGGGGACTTCGACAATGAGCAGTTCTTC. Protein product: CASSRTGDFDNEQFF.

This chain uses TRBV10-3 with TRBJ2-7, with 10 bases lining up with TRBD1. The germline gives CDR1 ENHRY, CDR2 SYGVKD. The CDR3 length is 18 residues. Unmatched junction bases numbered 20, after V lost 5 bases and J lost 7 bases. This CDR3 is CAISPTDRGEVPSWEQYF. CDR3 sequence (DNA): TGTGCCATCAGTCCTACGGACAGGGGGGAAGTCCCTTCCTGGGAGCAGTACTTC.

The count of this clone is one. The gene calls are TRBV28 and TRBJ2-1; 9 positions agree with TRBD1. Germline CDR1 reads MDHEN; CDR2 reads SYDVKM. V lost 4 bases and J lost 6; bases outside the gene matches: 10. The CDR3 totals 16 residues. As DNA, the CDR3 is TGTGCCAGCAGTTCCTACCGGGACAGGGTGGTCAATGAGCAGTTCTTC. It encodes CASSSYRDRVVNEQFF.

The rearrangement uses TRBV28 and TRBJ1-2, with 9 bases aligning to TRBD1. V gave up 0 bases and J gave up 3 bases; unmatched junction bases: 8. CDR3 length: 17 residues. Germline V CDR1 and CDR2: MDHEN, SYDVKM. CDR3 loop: CASSLWSTGGDHYGYTF. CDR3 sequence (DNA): TGTGCCAGCAGTTTATGGTCGACAGGGGGGGATCACTATGGCTACACCTTC.

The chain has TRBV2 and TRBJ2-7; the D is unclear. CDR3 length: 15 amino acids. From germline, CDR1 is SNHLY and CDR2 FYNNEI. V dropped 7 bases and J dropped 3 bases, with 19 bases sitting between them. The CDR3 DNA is TGTGCCAGCATGAAGGACGGATCTCGACTCTACGAGCAGTACTTC. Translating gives CASMKDGSRLYEQYF. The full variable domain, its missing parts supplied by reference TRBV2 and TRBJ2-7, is EPEVTQTPSHQVTQMGQEVILRCVPISNHLYFYWYRQILGQKVEFLVSFYNNEISEKSEIFDDQFSVERPDGSNFTLKIRSTKLEDSAMYFCASMKDGSRLYEQYFGPGTRLTVT.

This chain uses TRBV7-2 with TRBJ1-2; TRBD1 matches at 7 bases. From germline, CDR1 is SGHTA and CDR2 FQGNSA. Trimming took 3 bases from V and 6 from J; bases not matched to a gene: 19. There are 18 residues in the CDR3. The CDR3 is CASSFHLVQGHVRNGYTF. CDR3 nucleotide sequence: TGTGCCAGCAGCTTTCACCTGGTACAGGGGCATGTCCGGAATGGCTACACCTTC.

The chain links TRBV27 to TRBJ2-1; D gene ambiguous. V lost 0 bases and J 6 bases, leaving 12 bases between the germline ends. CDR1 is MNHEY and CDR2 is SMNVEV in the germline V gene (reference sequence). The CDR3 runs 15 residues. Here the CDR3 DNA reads TGTGCCAGCAGTTTATCTGATGGGATGGCCAATGAGCAGTTCTTC. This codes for CASSLSDGMANEQFF.

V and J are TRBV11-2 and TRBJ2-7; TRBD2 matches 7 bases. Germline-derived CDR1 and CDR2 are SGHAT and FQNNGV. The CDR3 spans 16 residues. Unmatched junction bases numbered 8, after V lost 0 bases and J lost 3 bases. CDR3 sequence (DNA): TGTGCCAGCAGCTTAGAGGGACCACCGGGGGGCTACGAGCAGTACTTC. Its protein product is CASSLEGPPGGYEQYF.

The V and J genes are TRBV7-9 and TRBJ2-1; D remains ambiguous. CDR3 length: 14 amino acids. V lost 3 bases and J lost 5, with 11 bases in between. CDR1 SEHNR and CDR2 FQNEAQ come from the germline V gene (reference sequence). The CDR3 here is CASSFSQLNNEQFF. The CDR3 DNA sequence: TGTGCCAGCAGCTTTTCACAGCTCAACAATGAGCAGTTCTTC.

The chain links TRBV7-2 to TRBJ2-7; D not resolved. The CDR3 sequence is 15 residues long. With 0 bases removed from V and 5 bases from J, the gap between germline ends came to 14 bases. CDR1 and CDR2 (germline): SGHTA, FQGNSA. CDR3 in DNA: TGTGCCAGCAGCTTAGCGAAAGCTGGGTCCGACGAGCAGTACTTC. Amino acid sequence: CASSLAKAGSDEQYF.

The CDR3 DNA sequence: TGTGCCAGCAGTCTCTACGGGGACAGTAAGAACTATGGCTACACCTTC. This sequence encodes CASSLYGDSKNYGYTF. The V and J genes are TRBV6-7 and TRBJ1-2, with 7 positions matching TRBD1. TRBV6-7 is placed among ORFs of uncertain function. J gave up 2 bases and V 5 bases, and 11 bases lay outside the gene matches. The CDR3 is 16 residues long.

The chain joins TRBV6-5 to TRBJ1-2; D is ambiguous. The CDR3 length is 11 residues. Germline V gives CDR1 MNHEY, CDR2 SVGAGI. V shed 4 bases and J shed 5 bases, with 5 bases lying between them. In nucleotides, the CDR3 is TGTGCCAGCAGTTTTGGGTATGGCTACACCTTC. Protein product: CASSFGYGYTF.

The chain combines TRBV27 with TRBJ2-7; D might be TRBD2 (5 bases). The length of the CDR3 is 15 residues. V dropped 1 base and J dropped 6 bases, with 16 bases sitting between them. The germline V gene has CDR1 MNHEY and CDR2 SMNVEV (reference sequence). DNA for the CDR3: TGTGCCAGCAGTTTATTTCCCCGGACTCCGGTCGAGCAGTACTTC. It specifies CASSLFPRTPVEQYF.

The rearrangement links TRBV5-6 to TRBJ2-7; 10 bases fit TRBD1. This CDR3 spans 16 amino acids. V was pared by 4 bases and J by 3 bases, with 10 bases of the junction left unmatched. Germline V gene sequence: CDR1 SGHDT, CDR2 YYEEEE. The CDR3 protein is CASSLGAGQGVYEQYF. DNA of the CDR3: TGTGCCAGCAGCCTTGGGGCTGGACAGGGGGTCTACGAGCAGTACTTC. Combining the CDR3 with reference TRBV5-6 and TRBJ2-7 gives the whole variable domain DAGVTQSPTHLIKTRGQQVTLRCSPKSGHDTVSWYQQALGQGPQFIFQYYEEEERQRGNFPDRFSGHQFPNYSSELNVNALLLGDSALYLCASSLGAGQGVYEQYFGPGTRLTVT.

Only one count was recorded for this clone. The CDR3, as DNA: TGTGCCAGCTCACCCCGTGACAGGGTGGGAAAAGCTTTCTTT. Translating it yields CASSPRDRVGKAFF. J is TRBJ1-1 and V is TRBV18; 7 positions agree with TRBD1. CDR3 length: 14 residues. In germline, CDR1 is KGHSH, CDR2 LQKENI. V shed 3 bases and J 9 bases; nucleotides not matched to a gene: 10.

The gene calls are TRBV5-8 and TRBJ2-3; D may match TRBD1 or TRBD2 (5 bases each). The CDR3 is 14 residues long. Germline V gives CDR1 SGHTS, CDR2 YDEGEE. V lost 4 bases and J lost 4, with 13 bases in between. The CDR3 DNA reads TGTGCCAGCAGCCTAGCAGGCAGGGCAGATACGCAGTATTTT. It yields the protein CASSLAGRADTQYF.

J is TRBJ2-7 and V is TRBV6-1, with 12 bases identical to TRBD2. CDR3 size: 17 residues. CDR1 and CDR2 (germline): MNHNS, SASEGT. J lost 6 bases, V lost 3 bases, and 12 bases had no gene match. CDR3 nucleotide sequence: TGTGCCAGCAGTGACCTCGACTTAAGGACTAGCGGGGCCGAGCAGTACTTC. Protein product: CASSDLDLRTSGAEQYF.